The T cell receptor (beta chain) described here comes from a study of patients and donors after allogeneic stem cell transplantation (dated by TCRdb to about 2020). The protocol used for the library was RT-PCR. The sequencing machine was a NextSeq 550. Starting from the raw public reads, TCRdb applied fastp trimming at Q25, assembled clones with MiXCR and retained in-frame beta chains. Each entry merges the rows of one CDR3 protein and shows their most common DNA and genes. The sample includes tens of thousands of distinct CDR3 sequences, with approximately 5.2% observed a single time. The ten most abundant clones make up less than 3% of the sample. This clonotype was observed at least ten times. Its recognized antigen is unknown. The input lacks base qualities; no much larger clone sits a single base away. For CDR1 and CDR2, the germline V gene (reference sequence) lists DFQATT and SNEGSKA. V loses 6 bases of germline sequence and J loses 7 bases, and the interval between the two ends is 24 bases. Counted from cysteine to phenylalanine, this CDR3 has 15 amino acids. CDR3 DNA is the only sequence kept; it has 45 bases, read in frame from the first base.

The source is a human donor who was either an allogeneic HSCT recipient or a stem cell or donor lymphocyte infusion donor (not recorded which). It is not recorded whose cells these are; they may come from a transplant donor. The rearrangement joined TRBV20-1 to TRBJ1-1; the D gene identity is not certain. The sequenced material came from blood, either unsorted or a sorted T cell fraction (not recorded which). In nucleotide form, the sequence is TGCAGTGCCAAATATGCTGTGAGGCGAGGAAATGAAGCTTTCTTT. Its translation reads: CSAKYAVRRGNEAFF.